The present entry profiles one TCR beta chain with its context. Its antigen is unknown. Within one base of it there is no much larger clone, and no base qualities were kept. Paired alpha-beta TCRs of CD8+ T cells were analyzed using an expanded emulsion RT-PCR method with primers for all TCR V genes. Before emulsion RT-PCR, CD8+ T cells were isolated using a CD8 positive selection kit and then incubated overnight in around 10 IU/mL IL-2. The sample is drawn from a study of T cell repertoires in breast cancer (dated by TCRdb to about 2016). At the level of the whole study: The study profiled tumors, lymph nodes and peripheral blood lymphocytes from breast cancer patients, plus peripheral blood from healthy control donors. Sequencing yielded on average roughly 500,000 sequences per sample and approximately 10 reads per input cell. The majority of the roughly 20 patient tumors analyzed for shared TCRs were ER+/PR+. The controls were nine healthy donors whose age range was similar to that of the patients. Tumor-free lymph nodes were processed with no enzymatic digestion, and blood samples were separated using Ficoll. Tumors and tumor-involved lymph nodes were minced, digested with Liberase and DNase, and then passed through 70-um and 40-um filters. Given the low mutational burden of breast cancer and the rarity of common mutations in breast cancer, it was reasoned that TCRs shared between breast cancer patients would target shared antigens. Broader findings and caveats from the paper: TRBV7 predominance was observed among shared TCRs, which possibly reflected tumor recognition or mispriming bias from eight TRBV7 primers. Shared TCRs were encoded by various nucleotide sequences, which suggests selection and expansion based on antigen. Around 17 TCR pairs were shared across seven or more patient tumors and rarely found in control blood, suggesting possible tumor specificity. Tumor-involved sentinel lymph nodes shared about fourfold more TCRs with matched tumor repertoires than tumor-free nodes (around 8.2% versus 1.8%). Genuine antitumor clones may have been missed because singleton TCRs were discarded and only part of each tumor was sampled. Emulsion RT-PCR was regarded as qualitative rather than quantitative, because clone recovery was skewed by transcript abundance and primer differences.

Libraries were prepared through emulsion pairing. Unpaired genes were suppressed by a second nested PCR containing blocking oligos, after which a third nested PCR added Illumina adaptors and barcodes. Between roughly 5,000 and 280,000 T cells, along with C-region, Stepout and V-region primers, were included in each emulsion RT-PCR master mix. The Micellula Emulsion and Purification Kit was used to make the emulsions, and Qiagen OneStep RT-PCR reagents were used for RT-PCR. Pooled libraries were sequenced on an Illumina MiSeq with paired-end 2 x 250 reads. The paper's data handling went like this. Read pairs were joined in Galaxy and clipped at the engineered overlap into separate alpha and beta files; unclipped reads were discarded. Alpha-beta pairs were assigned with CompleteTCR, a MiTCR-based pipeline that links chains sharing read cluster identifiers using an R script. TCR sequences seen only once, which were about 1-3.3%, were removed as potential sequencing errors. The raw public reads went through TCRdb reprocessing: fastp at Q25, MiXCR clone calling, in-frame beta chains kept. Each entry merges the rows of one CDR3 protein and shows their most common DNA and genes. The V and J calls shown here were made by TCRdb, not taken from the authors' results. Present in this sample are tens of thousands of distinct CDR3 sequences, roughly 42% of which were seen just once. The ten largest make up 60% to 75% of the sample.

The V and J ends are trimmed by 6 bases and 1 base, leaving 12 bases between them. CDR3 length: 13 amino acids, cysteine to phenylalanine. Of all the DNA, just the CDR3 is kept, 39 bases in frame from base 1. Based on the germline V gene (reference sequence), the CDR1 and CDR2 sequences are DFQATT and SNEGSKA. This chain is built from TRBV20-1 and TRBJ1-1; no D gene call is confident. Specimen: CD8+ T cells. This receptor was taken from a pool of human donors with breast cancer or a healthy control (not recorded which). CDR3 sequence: CSATPGWNTEAFF. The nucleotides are TGCAGTGCCACCCCTGGGTGGAACACTGAAGCTTTCTTT.